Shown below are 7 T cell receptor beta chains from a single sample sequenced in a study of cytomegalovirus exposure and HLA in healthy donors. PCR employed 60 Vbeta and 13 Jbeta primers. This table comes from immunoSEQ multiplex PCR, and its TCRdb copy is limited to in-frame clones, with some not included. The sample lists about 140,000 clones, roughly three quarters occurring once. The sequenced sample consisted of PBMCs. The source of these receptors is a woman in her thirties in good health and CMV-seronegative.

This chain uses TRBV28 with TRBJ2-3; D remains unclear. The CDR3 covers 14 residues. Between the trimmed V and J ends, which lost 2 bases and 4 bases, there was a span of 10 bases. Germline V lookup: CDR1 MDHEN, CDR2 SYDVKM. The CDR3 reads CASSLIDSPDTQYF. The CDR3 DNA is TGTGCCAGCAGTTTAATCGACTCTCCAGATACGCAGTATTTT.

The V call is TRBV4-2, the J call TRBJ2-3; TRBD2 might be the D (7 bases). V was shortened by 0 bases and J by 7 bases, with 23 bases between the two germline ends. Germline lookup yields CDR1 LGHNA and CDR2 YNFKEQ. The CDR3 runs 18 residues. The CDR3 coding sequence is TGTGCCAGCAGCCAAGATGGCCCTCGAGGGGGGGTCGGTAATACGCAGTATTTT. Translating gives CASSQDGPRGGVGNTQYF.

The CDR3 is CASSYEGARGEKLFF. In DNA, the CDR3 is TGTGCCAGCAGTTACGAGGGGGCGCGGGGTGAAAAACTGTTTTTT. V usage is TRBV6-5 and J usage is TRBJ1-4; 7 bases align to TRBD1. The germline CDR1 and CDR2 sequences are MNHEY and SVGAGI. The CDR3 is made up of 15 amino acids. V dropped 2 bases and J dropped 7; count of bases not matched to a gene: 7.

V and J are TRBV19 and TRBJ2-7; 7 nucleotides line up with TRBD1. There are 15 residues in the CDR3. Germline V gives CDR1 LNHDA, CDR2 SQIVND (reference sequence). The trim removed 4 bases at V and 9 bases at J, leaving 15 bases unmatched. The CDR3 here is CASSKTPPDRSVQYF. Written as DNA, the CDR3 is TGTGCCAGTAGTAAAACTCCCCCGGACAGGTCTGTGCAGTACTTC.

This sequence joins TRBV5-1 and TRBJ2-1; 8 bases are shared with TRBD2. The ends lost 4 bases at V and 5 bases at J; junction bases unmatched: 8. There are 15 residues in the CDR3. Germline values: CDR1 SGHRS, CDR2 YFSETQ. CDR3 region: CASSPLAGGDNEQFF. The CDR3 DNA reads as TGCGCCAGCAGCCCGCTAGCGGGCGGAGACAATGAGCAGTTCTTC.

DNA for the CDR3: TGTGCCAGCAGCTTAGCGGGGGGGCGGTTCAATGAGCAGTTCTTC. Amino acid sequence: CASSLAGGRFNEQFF. This chain links TRBV2 with TRBJ2-1, with 11 bases that match TRBD2. Losses at the gene ends were 6 bases for V and 6 bases for J; bases not matched to a gene: 7. Germline CDR1 SNHLY, CDR2 FYNNEI. This CDR3 is built from 15 residues.

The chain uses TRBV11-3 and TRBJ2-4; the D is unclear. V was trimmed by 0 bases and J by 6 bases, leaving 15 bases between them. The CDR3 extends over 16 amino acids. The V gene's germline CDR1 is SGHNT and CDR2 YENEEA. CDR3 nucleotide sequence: TGTGCCAGCAGCTTAGATTTTAGGTCGCCGGGAAACATTCAGTACTTC. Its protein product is CASSLDFRSPGNIQYF. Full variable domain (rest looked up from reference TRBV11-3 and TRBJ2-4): EAGVVQSPRYKIIEKKQPVAFWCNPISGHNTLYWYLQNLGQGPELLIRYENEEAVDDSQLPKDRFSAERLKGVDSTLKIQPAELGDSAVYLCASSLDFRSPGNIQYFGAGTRLSVL.